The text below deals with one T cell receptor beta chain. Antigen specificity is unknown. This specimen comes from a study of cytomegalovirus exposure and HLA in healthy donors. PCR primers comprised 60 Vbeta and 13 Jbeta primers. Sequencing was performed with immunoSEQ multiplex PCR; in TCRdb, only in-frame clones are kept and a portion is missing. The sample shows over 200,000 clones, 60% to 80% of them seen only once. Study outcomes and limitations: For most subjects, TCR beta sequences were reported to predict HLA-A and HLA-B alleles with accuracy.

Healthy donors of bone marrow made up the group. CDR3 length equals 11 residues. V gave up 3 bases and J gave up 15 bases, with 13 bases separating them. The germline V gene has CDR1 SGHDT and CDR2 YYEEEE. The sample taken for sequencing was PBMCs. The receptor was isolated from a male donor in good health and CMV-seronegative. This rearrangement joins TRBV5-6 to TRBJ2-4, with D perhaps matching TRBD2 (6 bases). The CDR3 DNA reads TGTGCCAGCAGCTGGAGGGCAGCGACGTACTTC. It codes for CASSWRAATYF.